What follows is one TCR beta chain and its context. The data belong to a study of T cells after posttransplantation cyclophosphamide. V was pared by 5 bases and J by 2 bases, with 6 bases of the junction left unmatched. Germline CDR1 and CDR2: SEHNR and FQNEAQ (reference sequence). The CDR3 totals 15 residues. Generated by immunoSEQ multiplex PCR, the TCRdb table keeps only in-frame clones and is missing some. The sample contains tens of thousands of clones, about 91% of which appear only once. The receptor was isolated from a woman between 50 and 59 years old in good health and a related stem cell transplant donor. This chain connects TRBV7-9 to TRBJ2-4; 7 nucleotides agree with TRBD1. Sequenced sample: PBMCs. In DNA form, the CDR3 reads TGTGCCAGCAGCAAAGACAGGGTTACCAAAAACATTCAGTACTTC. It yields the protein CASSKDRVTKNIQYF.